The 32 T cell receptor beta chains reported below all come from one sample, sequenced in a study of sequential checkpoint blockade in melanoma. Sequenced by immunoSEQ multiplex PCR; TCRdb stores in-frame clones only, minus some. The sample shows under 20,000 clones, about 80% of them seen only once. Noted treatment: randomized to nivolumab then ipilimumab (arm A) or the reverse (arm B). This sample comprised CD8+ T cells sorted from blood (inferred from file names), obtained from a patient given nivolumab and ipilimumab in sequence. The receptor set was obtained from a human donor with melanoma.

The rearrangement uses TRBV19 and TRBJ2-7; TRBD2 aligns across 8 bases. The V and J ends lost 4 bases and 1 base, in that order; junction bases with no gene match: 0. This CDR3 contains 13 residues. Per germline, CDR1 LNHDA and CDR2 SQIVND (reference sequence). The CDR3 DNA reads TGTGCCAGTAGTAGCGGGGGGTCCTACGAGCAGTACTTC. It codes for CASSSGGSYEQYF.

This clone was picked up a small number of times. The chain has TRBV28 and TRBJ2-7, with TRBD1 matching over 9 bases. J was trimmed by 2 bases and V by 6 bases; bases with no gene match: 5. Germline V gene lookup returns CDR1 MDHEN and CDR2 SYDVKM. The CDR3 spans 14 residues. The CDR3 DNA follows: TGTGCCAGCAGAGCGGACAGGGGAACCTACGAGCAGTACTTC. This sequence encodes CASRADRGTYEQYF. The full variable domain, its missing parts supplied by reference TRBV28 and TRBJ2-7, is DVKVTQSSRYLVKRTGEKVFLECVQDMDHENMFWYRQDPGLGLRLIYFSYDVKMKEKGDIPEGYSVSREKKERFSLILESASTNQTSMYLCASRADRGTYEQYFGPGTRLTVT.

The J gene is TRBJ1-2, the V gene TRBV30, with D perhaps TRBD1 (5 bases). Trimming took 5 bases from V and 8 from J, leaving 12 bases between them. CDR1 is GTSNPN, CDR2 SVGIG, per germline (reference sequence). This CDR3 is 11 amino acids long. DNA for the CDR3: TGTGCCTGGGCTAGGGAGGGGGGCTACACCTTC. Encoded protein: CAWAREGGYTF.

Only one count was recorded for this clone. V gene TRBV7-9 combines with J gene TRBJ2-7; 7 nucleotides align to TRBD1. Germline CDR1 is SEHNR and CDR2 is FQNEAQ (reference sequence). With V trimmed by 5 bases and J by 0 bases, 7 bases remained unmatched. The CDR3 is 15 residues long. The CDR3 region is CASSHRDSSSYEQYF. The DNA of the CDR3 is TGTGCCAGCAGCCACCGGGACAGTAGCTCCTACGAGCAGTACTTC.

The CDR3 loop is CASSLADRGPSGNQPQHF. The CDR3 DNA is TGTGCCAGCAGTTTAGCGGACAGGGGGCCGTCGGGCAATCAGCCCCAGCATTTT. The chain combines TRBV28 with TRBJ1-5; the match to TRBD1 covers 11 bases. This CDR3 contains 18 residues. Trimming removed 2 bases from V and 2 bases from J; junction bases left unmatched: 8. Germline V gives CDR1 MDHEN, CDR2 SYDVKM.

The V gene is TRBV5-6, the J gene TRBJ2-7; D is possibly TRBD2 (6 bases). V gave up 4 bases and J gave up 4 bases, with 12 bases separating them. The CDR3 runs 13 residues. Germline CDR1 and CDR2: SGHDT and YYEEEE. In DNA, the CDR3 is TGTGCCAGCAGCAGTATGGGGGGATACGAGCAGTACTTC. Residues: CASSSMGGYEQYF.

The chain links TRBV4-1 to TRBJ2-7, with D perhaps matching TRBD2 (5 bases). This CDR3 comprises 17 residues. Germline values: CDR1 MGHRA, CDR2 YSYEKL. V dropped 0 bases and J dropped 3 bases, with 18 bases sitting between them. The DNA of the CDR3 is TGCGCCAGCAGCCAAGAGTTACGAGGCCGTACTAGCTACGAGCAGTACTTC. Its protein is CASSQELRGRTSYEQYF.

Only a few counts were recorded for this clone. The chain uses TRBV5-4 and TRBJ2-2; D is unclear. Germline V gene sequence: CDR1 SGHNT, CDR2 YYREEE (reference sequence). The V and J ends lost 0 bases and 2 bases respectively, with 8 bases between them. This CDR3 is built from 15 residues. The CDR3, as DNA: TGTGCCAGCAGCTTGGATCTCAGTAACACCGGGGAGCTGTTTTTT. Protein: CASSLDLSNTGELFF.

This clone occurred a few times. The genes are TRBV29-1 and TRBJ2-7; tentatively, D is TRBD2 (7 bases). The V and J ends lost 5 bases and 3 bases respectively, with 11 bases between them. Germline-derived CDR1 and CDR2 are SQVTM and ANQGSEA. The CDR3 contains 12 residues. The CDR3 sequence: CSVTGGRYEQYF. For the CDR3, the DNA is TGCAGCGTTACGGGGGGCCGCTACGAGCAGTACTTC.

The gene calls are TRBV7-9 and TRBJ2-7, with D perhaps matching TRBD2 (6 bases). V was clipped by 5 bases and J by 4 bases, with 9 bases between them. Germline V CDR1 and CDR2: SEHNR, FQNEAQ (reference sequence). CDR3 size: 12 residues. CDR3 sequence reads: CASSHGTYEQYF. DNA for the CDR3: TGTGCCAGCAGCCACGGGACTTACGAGCAGTACTTC.

The chain employs TRBV6-1 and TRBJ2-7; 7 nucleotides agree with TRBD2. Germline lookup yields CDR1 MNHNS and CDR2 SASEGT. The V and J ends lost 5 bases and 4 bases, in that order; junction bases with no gene match: 5. The CDR3 is made up of 13 amino acids. The CDR3 sequence: CASSPSGPYEQYF. CDR3 in DNA: TGTGCCAGCAGTCCTAGCGGACCATACGAGCAGTACTTC.

The chain couples TRBV9 to TRBJ2-7, with a possible D match to TRBD1 (6 bases). Per germline, CDR1 SGDLS and CDR2 YYNGEE. V lost 0 bases and J 3 bases, leaving 13 bases between the germline ends. CDR3 length: 15 residues. The CDR3 protein is CASSVVDSNFYEQYF. CDR3 nucleotides: TGTGCCAGCAGCGTAGTGGACAGCAACTTCTACGAGCAGTACTTC. Drawing the rest from reference TRBV9 and TRBJ2-7, the complete variable domain is DSGVTQTPKHLITATGQRVTLRCSPRSGDLSVYWYQQSLDQGLQFLIQYYNGEERAKGNILERFSAQQFPDLHSELNLSSLELGDSALYFCASSVVDSNFYEQYFGPGTRLTVT.

In its sample, this clone was seen a few times. Here the CDR3 DNA reads TGCGCCAGCAGTGGGGGGGTAGGTCAGCCCCAGCATTTT. This encodes CASSGGVGQPQHF. This sequence joins TRBV10-1 and TRBJ1-5, with D possibly being TRBD1 (5 bases). Germline CDR1 WNHNN, CDR2 SYGVQD (reference sequence). V lost 4 bases to trimming and J lost 6 bases, with 10 bases between them. The CDR3 contains 13 residues.

The CDR3 is CASSQARGLGNTIYF. The CDR3 bases are TGCGCCAGCAGCCAAGCCAGGGGGCTTGGGAACACCATATATTTT. The chain combines TRBV4-3 with TRBJ1-3, with TRBD1 matching over 8 bases. Germline trimming cut 1 base from V and 7 bases from J; bases unmatched to any gene: 6. The CDR3 extends over 15 amino acids. CDR1 LGHNA and CDR2 YSLEER come from the germline V gene.

A single count supports this clone. The chain couples TRBV6-4 to TRBJ1-6; 8 nucleotides line up with TRBD1. V was clipped by 4 bases and J by 9 bases; unmatched bases: 11. In germline, CDR1 is MRHNA, CDR2 SNTAGT. The CDR3 is made up of 16 amino acids. The CDR3 bases are TGTGCCAGCAGTGTTGACGGACAGGGTGGCAGTTCACCCCTCCACTTT. Residues: CASSVDGQGGSSPLHF.

V gene TRBV4-3 combines with J gene TRBJ1-2, with no clear D. Germline CDR1 and CDR2: LGHNA and YSLEER. Trimming took off 0 bases at V and 2 bases at J, with 7 bases between the two ends. CDR3 length: 14 amino acids. The CDR3 region is CASSQDNSNYGYTF. In DNA form, the CDR3 reads TGCGCCAGCAGCCAAGATAACAGCAACTATGGCTACACCTTC.

This clone has only one observation. The CDR3 here is CASSEYAGASPRGTEAFF. The CDR3 region has the DNA TGTGCCAGCAGTGAATACGCGGGGGCCTCTCCTCGGGGCACTGAAGCTTTCTTT. The chain employs TRBV2 and TRBJ1-1, with D perhaps matching TRBD1 (6 bases). This CDR3 is 18 amino acids long. The ends were cut back, 2 bases at V and 4 bases at J, with 23 bases in the middle. Germline-derived CDR1 and CDR2 are SNHLY and FYNNEI. The whole variable domain, remainder taken from reference TRBV2 and TRBJ1-1, is EPEVTQTPSHQVTQMGQEVILRCVPISNHLYFYWYRQILGQKVEFLVSFYNNEISEKSEIFDDQFSVERPDGSNFTLKIRSTKLEDSAMYFCASSEYAGASPRGTEAFFGQGTRLTVV.

V gene TRBV7-6 combines with J gene TRBJ1-1; TRBD1 might be the D (5 bases). There are 16 residues in the CDR3. The V and J ends lost 0 bases and 0 bases respectively, with 11 bases between them. Germline V gene lookup returns CDR1 SGHVS and CDR2 FNYEAQ. The DNA of the CDR3 is TGTGCCAGCAGCTTAGCGGGGCTAGGAATGAACACTGAAGCTTTCTTT. It codes for CASSLAGLGMNTEAFF.

The rearrangement links TRBV27 to TRBJ2-7; 10 positions agree with TRBD1. J gave up 2 bases and V 5 bases, and 3 bases lay outside the gene matches. Germline V gene lookup returns CDR1 MNHEY and CDR2 SMNVEV (reference sequence). This CDR3 has 14 amino acids. CDR3 residues: CASSAGTGAYEQYF. CDR3 in DNA: TGTGCCAGCAGTGCCGGGACAGGGGCCTACGAGCAGTACTTC.

V usage is TRBV4-1 and J usage is TRBJ1-2, with unresolved D. Germline CDR1 reads MGHRA; CDR2 reads YSYEKL. This CDR3 has 14 residues. Trimming removed 3 bases from V and 6 bases from J, with 14 bases in between. The CDR3 spells CASSQEAADNGYTF. The DNA for the CDR3 is TGCGCCAGCAGCCAGGAAGCAGCCGACAATGGCTACACCTTC.

The chain uses TRBV30 and TRBJ2-1; 11 bases fit TRBD1. The germline V gene has CDR1 GTSNPN and CDR2 SVGIG (reference sequence). The CDR3 runs to 15 residues. The V gene end was trimmed by 3 bases and the J gene end by 7 bases; junction bases not matched to a gene: 8. CDR3: CAWRAWTGGMNEQFF. DNA of the CDR3: TGTGCCTGGAGGGCCTGGACAGGGGGCATGAATGAGCAGTTCTTC.

This clone was found a few times. The chain joins TRBV4-3 to TRBJ1-2; 8 positions agree with TRBD1. V was clipped by 3 bases and J by 6 bases; unmatched bases: 3. The CDR3 totals 13 residues. The germline CDR1 and CDR2 sequences are LGHNA and YSLEER. The CDR3 DNA reads as TGCGCCAGCAGCCATACAGGGGGTGATGGCTACACCTTC. Encoded protein: CASSHTGGDGYTF.

The gene calls are TRBV4-1 and TRBJ2-7; D possibly corresponds to TRBD2 (5 bases). Trimming took 2 bases from V and 3 from J, leaving 8 bases between them. The germline V gene has CDR1 MGHRA and CDR2 YSYEKL. The CDR3 has 13 amino acids. The CDR3 bases are TGCGCCAGCAGCCAATTCCGGGGCTACGAGCAGTACTTC. This sequence encodes CASSQFRGYEQYF.

The chain has TRBV7-6 and TRBJ1-3; D possibly corresponds to TRBD1 (5 bases). V was pared by 5 bases and J by 0 bases, with 14 bases between. Per germline, CDR1 SGHVS and CDR2 FNYEAQ. The CDR3 has 16 amino acids. CDR3: CASSAGPGYSGNTIYF. The CDR3 region has the DNA TGTGCCAGCAGCGCAGGGCCAGGGTACTCTGGAAACACCATATATTTT.

The chain has TRBV7-6 and TRBJ2-7, with TRBD2 matching 14 bases. Germline lookup yields CDR1 SGHVS and CDR2 FNYEAQ. V gave up 5 bases and J gave up 4 bases; unmatched junction bases: 4. The CDR3 sequence is 15 residues long. Here the CDR3 reads CASSPGTSGSYEQYF. The CDR3 DNA sequence: TGTGCCAGCAGCCCAGGGACTAGCGGGAGTTACGAGCAGTACTTC.

The gene calls are TRBV2 and TRBJ2-7; D unclear. There are 12 residues in the CDR3. The ends were cut back, 6 bases at V and 5 bases at J, with 11 bases in the middle. CDR1 and CDR2 from the germline V gene are SNHLY and FYNNEI. CDR3 sequence: CASSYSGDEQYF. CDR3 sequence (DNA): TGTGCCAGCAGCTACTCTGGAGACGAGCAGTACTTC.

The chain links TRBV15 to TRBJ1-2; possibly TRBD1 for D (5 bases). V shed 0 bases and J shed 8 bases, with 19 bases lying between them. The CDR3 is 16 residues long. Germline values: CDR1 LNHNV, CDR2 YYDKDF (reference sequence). The CDR3 DNA sequence: TGTGCCACCAGCAGAGATCTCGCAGGGTCGGAGAAAGGCTACACCTTC. Its protein is CATSRDLAGSEKGYTF.

This clone was detected only once. The chain recombines TRBV27 with TRBJ2-7; TRBD1 is a possible D gene (6 bases). Trimming removed 2 bases from V and 1 base from J, with 15 bases in between. Germline lookup yields CDR1 MNHEY and CDR2 SMNVEV (reference sequence). The CDR3 totals 16 residues. The CDR3 bases are TGTGCCAGCAGTTTAAGAGGGACCCAGGGGTCCTACGAGCAGTACTTC. This encodes CASSLRGTQGSYEQYF.

The table lists this clone with a count of one. The V gene is TRBV11-2, the J gene TRBJ2-7; 7 bases are a match to TRBD1. The V gene's germline CDR1 is SGHAT and CDR2 FQNNGV. The CDR3 consists of 15 residues. J was trimmed by 2 bases and V by 5 bases; bases with no gene match: 9. CDR3 DNA sequence: TGTGCCAGCAGCGACCCGGACAGGACCCCCTACGAGCAGTACTTC. It codes for CASSDPDRTPYEQYF.

This chain links TRBV9 with TRBJ2-7, with 8 bases that match TRBD2. Unmatched junction bases numbered 13, after V lost 6 bases and J lost 2 bases. The CDR3 has 16 amino acids. In germline, CDR1 is SGDLS, CDR2 YYNGEE. The chain's CDR3 is CASMTLSGREAYEQYF. CDR3 bases: TGTGCCAGCATGACTTTAAGCGGGAGAGAGGCCTACGAGCAGTACTTC.

The J gene is TRBJ2-5, the V gene TRBV6-5, with 14 bases aligning to TRBD2. The DNA end lines up better with TRBJ2-7; the J call may be wrong. This CDR3 comprises 15 residues. Germline CDR1 is MNHEY and CDR2 is SVGAGI. The CDR3 coding sequence is TGTGCCAGCAGAAGACTAGCGGGAGGGGCCTACGAGCAGTACTTC. This translates into CASRRLAGGAYEQYF.

This clone has a handful of counts. The chain links TRBV12-5 to TRBJ1-2; 7 nucleotides agree with TRBD1. Germline V lookup: CDR1 LGHNT, CDR2 FRNRAP. This CDR3 comprises 14 residues. V shed 2 bases and J 8 bases; nucleotides not matched to a gene: 8. The CDR3 is CASGLLTGANGYTF. CDR3 nucleotides: TGTGCTAGTGGTTTGCTTACAGGGGCTAACGGCTACACCTTC.